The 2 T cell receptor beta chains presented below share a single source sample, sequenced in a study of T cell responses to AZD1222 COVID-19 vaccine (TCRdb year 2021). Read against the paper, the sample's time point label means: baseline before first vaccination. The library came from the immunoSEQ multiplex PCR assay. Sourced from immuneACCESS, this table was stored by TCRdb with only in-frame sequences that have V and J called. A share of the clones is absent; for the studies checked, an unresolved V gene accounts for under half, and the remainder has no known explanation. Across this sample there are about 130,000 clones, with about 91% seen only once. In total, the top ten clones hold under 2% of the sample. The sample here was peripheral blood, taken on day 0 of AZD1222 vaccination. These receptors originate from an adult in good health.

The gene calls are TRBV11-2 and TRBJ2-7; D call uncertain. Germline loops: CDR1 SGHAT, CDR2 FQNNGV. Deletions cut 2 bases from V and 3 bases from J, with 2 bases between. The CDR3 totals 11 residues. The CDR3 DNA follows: TGTGCCAGCAGCTTAATCTACGAGCAGTACTTC. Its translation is CASSLIYEQYF.

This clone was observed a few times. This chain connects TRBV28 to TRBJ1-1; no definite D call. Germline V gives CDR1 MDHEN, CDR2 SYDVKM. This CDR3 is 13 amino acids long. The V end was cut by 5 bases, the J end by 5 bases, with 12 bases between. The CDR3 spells CASSQVGRTEAFF. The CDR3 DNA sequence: TGTGCCAGCAGTCAGGTGGGTCGGACTGAAGCTTTCTTT.